Listed here are 24 T cell receptor beta chains from one sample, sequenced in a study of Ad26.COV2.S vaccination and SARS-CoV-2 variants. Treatment reported: roughly 19 received Ad26.COV2.S at low or high dose, single or two shots; roughly 5 received placebo; per-sample allocation not given. The investigators took samples on day 63 after the first vaccine or placebo injection. Only in-frame clones appear in the TCRdb table, and some are missing; sequencing was by immunoSEQ multiplex PCR. The sample consists of a few hundred thousand clones, about four fifths of them appearing once. Sample: peripheral blood, taken in a trial of Ad26.COV2.S vaccine versus placebo. These receptors originate from a person between 18 and 60 years old who received the Ad26.COV2.S COVID-19 vaccine or a placebo.

The J gene is TRBJ2-5, the V gene TRBV18; possibly TRBD1 for D (5 bases). CDR3 length: 14 residues. Trimming removed 0 bases from V and 5 bases from J, with 10 bases in between. Germline CDR1 and CDR2: KGHSH and LQKENI. CDR3 protein: CASSPPAGSETQYF. CDR3 bases: TGTGCCAGCTCACCACCCGCAGGGTCGGAGACCCAGTACTTC.

V usage is TRBV2 and J usage is TRBJ1-1, with D possibly being TRBD1 (6 bases). The CDR3 extends over 14 amino acids. Germline V gene lookup returns CDR1 SNHLY and CDR2 FYNNEI. The V end was cut by 5 bases, the J end by 4 bases, with 14 bases between. The CDR3: CASSQTGGGTEAFF. The CDR3 DNA follows: TGTGCCAGCAGTCAAACCGGAGGGGGCACTGAAGCTTTCTTT.

CDR3 sequence (DNA): TGTGCCACCAGCAGAGGTGGGACCTCTGGGGCCAACGTCCTGACTTTC. Residues: CATSRGGTSGANVLTF. This chain uses TRBV15 with TRBJ2-6, with D possibly being TRBD1 or TRBD2 (5 bases each). CDR1 and CDR2 from the germline V gene are LNHNV and YYDKDF (reference sequence). V was shortened by 1 base and J by 0 bases, with 7 bases between the two germline ends. The CDR3 has 16 amino acids.

The chain uses TRBV28 and TRBJ1-6; no reliable D call. The V and J ends lost 8 bases and 12 bases respectively, with 11 bases between them. Germline loops: CDR1 MDHEN, CDR2 SYDVKM. CDR3 length: 11 residues. CDR3 sequence: CASGFRIPLHF. CDR3 DNA sequence: TGTGCCAGCGGGTTTCGTATACCCCTCCACTTT. Full variable domain (remainder filled in from reference TRBV28 and TRBJ1-6): DVKVTQSSRYLVKRTGEKVFLECVQDMDHENMFWYRQDPGLGLRLIYFSYDVKMKEKGDIPEGYSVSREKKERFSLILESASTNQTSMYLCASGFRIPLHFGNGTRLTVT.

The chain recombines TRBV6-6 with TRBJ1-1, with TRBD1 as a possible D gene (5 bases). CDR3 length equals 16 residues. Trimming removed 2 bases from V and 0 bases from J, with 13 bases in between. Germline CDR1 MNHNY, CDR2 SVGAGI (reference sequence). CDR3 protein: CASSYKPGTVNTEAFF. For the CDR3, the DNA is TGTGCCAGCAGTTACAAACCCGGGACGGTGAACACTGAAGCTTTCTTT.

The chain combines TRBV5-1 with TRBJ2-2; 8 bases map to TRBD2. The V gene's germline CDR1 is SGHRS and CDR2 YFSETQ. Unmatched junction bases numbered 13, after V lost 4 bases and J lost 5 bases. The CDR3 is made up of 17 amino acids. CDR3 bases: TGCGCCAGCAGCCTGACTCCTAGCGGGCCTTTAACCGGGGAGCTGTTTTTT. This sequence encodes CASSLTPSGPLTGELFF.

The V and J genes are TRBV29-1 and TRBJ2-7, with 12 bases lining up with TRBD1. The CDR3 consists of 16 residues. The V and J ends lost 4 bases and 4 bases, in that order; junction bases with no gene match: 11. The germline V gene has CDR1 SQVTM and CDR2 ANQGSEA. The CDR3 nucleotides are TGCAGCGTTGGGGGCCCGGGACAGGGGGCTGTGTACGAGCAGTACTTC. It specifies CSVGGPGQGAVYEQYF.

This chain uses TRBV7-2 with TRBJ2-1, with TRBD2 matching over 15 bases. Germline V CDR1 and CDR2: SGHTA, FQGNSA. The CDR3 is made up of 17 amino acids. Trimming cost V 4 bases and J 9 bases; bases outside gene matches: 10. CDR3 protein: CASSSQGLAGGTGEQFF. The CDR3 region has the DNA TGTGCCAGCAGCTCCCAAGGACTAGCGGGAGGGACCGGTGAGCAGTTCTTC.

The chain is built from TRBV2 and TRBJ1-1; no clear D gene. This CDR3 region has 13 residues. Per the germline V gene, CDR1 is SNHLY and CDR2 is FYNNEI. With 8 bases removed from V and 1 base from J, the gap between germline ends came to 11 bases. The CDR3 DNA sequence: TGTGCCAGCGGACGGGAGGGGAACACTGAAGCTTTCTTT. Translated, it gives CASGREGNTEAFF.

This chain connects TRBV9 to TRBJ2-7, with TRBD1 matching over 8 bases. Germline assignment: CDR1 SGDLS and CDR2 YYNGEE. This CDR3 spans 14 amino acids. V shed 3 bases and J 2 bases; nucleotides not matched to a gene: 4. CDR3 residues: CASSADRAPYEQYF. The CDR3, as DNA: TGTGCCAGCAGCGCGGACAGGGCCCCCTACGAGCAGTACTTC. Using reference TRBV9 and TRBJ2-7 for the parts outside the CDR3, the full variable domain is DSGVTQTPKHLITATGQRVTLRCSPRSGDLSVYWYQQSLDQGLQFLIQYYNGEERAKGNILERFSAQQFPDLHSELNLSSLELGDSALYFCASSADRAPYEQYFGPGTRLTVT.

The chain combines TRBV5-1 with TRBJ1-1; weak D call: TRBD1 (5 bases). Germline assignment: CDR1 SGHRS and CDR2 YFSETQ. This CDR3 comprises 15 residues. V was shortened by 0 bases and J by 5 bases, with 14 bases between the two germline ends. The CDR3 bases are TGCGCCAGCAGCTTGGATTTTGGGGGAGGGACTGAAGCTTTCTTT. It codes for CASSLDFGGGTEAFF. The variable domain in full, completed from reference TRBV5-1 and TRBJ1-1, reads KAGVTQTPRYLIKTRGQQVTLSCSPISGHRSVSWYQQTPGQGLQFLFEYFSETQRNKGNFPGRFSGRQFSNSRSEMNVSTLELGDSALYLCASSLDFGGGTEAFFGQGTRLTVV.

This rearrangement joins TRBV10-3 to TRBJ2-3, with no clear D. Germline assignment: CDR1 ENHRY and CDR2 SYGVKD. CDR3 length: 15 amino acids. Trimming removed 2 bases from V and 6 bases from J, with 15 bases in between. This CDR3 reads CAISELGRPTDTQYF. CDR3 bases: TGTGCCATCAGTGAGCTGGGTAGGCCGACCGATACGCAGTATTTT.

CDR3 bases: TGTGCCATCAGTGGGGACAGGGGGTACGGAAACACCATATATTTT. Amino acid sequence: CAISGDRGYGNTIYF. The chain uses TRBV10-3 and TRBJ1-3, with 11 bases aligning to TRBD1. In germline, CDR1 is ENHRY, CDR2 SYGVKD. The J segment lost 4 bases and the V segment lost 4 bases, leaving 3 bases of the junction unmatched. The CDR3 is 15 amino acids.

About this clone itself: Within the sample, other DNA sequences also encode this same CDR3. This rearrangement joins TRBV7-9 to TRBJ1-5, with D unclear. Germline V gene data show CDR1 as SEHNR and CDR2 as FQNEAQ (reference sequence). The CDR3 spans 12 residues. Trimming took 5 bases from V and 3 from J, leaving 5 bases between them. CDR3 amino acids: CASSPNNQPQHF. CDR3 nucleotide sequence: TGTGCCAGCAGCCCCAACAATCAGCCCCAGCATTTT.

Points on this clone: The same CDR3 is also encoded by other DNA sequences in this sample. This chain links TRBV5-1 with TRBJ2-5, with 15 bases aligning to TRBD2. CDR3 length: 15 residues. The V segment lost 4 bases and the J segment 4 bases; nucleotides outside the gene matches: 2. Germline CDR1 reads SGHRS; CDR2 reads YFSETQ. CDR3: CASSLGLAGGETQYF. The CDR3 DNA is TGCGCCAGCAGCCTGGGACTAGCGGGAGGAGAGACCCAGTACTTC.

The chain combines TRBV7-8 with TRBJ2-2; 11 nucleotides agree with TRBD1. Germline V gene lookup returns CDR1 SGHVS and CDR2 FQNEAQ. The CDR3 is 19 residues long. The ends lost 6 bases at V and 0 bases at J; junction bases unmatched: 12. DNA for the CDR3: TGTGCCAGCAGTCCGAAGTGGACAGGGGGCTTCTCGAACACCGGGGAGCTGTTTTTT. Amino acids: CASSPKWTGGFSNTGELFF. Drawing the rest from reference TRBV7-8 and TRBJ2-2, the complete variable domain is GAGVSQSPRYKVAKRGQDVALRCDPISGHVSLFWYQQALGQGPEFLTYFQNEAQLDKSGLPSDRFFAERPEGSVSTLKIQRTQQEDSAVYLCASSPKWTGGFSNTGELFFGEGSRLTVL.

This chain connects TRBV10-3 to TRBJ1-2; D may be TRBD1 (5 bases). V was cut by 10 bases and J by 3 bases, with 12 bases left in between. CDR1 and CDR2 from the germline V gene are ENHRY and SYGVKD. The CDR3 length is 12 residues. The CDR3 spells CATGRGDYGYTF. CDR3 nucleotide sequence: TGTGCCACCGGGCGAGGGGACTATGGCTACACCTTC.

This chain links TRBV7-6 with TRBJ2-2, with D possibly matching TRBD2 (6 bases). V was clipped by 3 bases and J by 4 bases, with 6 bases between them. Germline V gene sequence: CDR1 SGHVS, CDR2 FNYEAQ. This CDR3 has 13 amino acids. The CDR3 nucleotides are TGTGCCAGCAGCTTGGGGGGCACCGGGGAGCTGTTTTTT. This gives the protein CASSLGGTGELFF.

This chain connects TRBV7-3 to TRBJ2-2; D is possibly TRBD2 (6 bases). CDR1 is SGHTA, CDR2 FQGTGA, per germline. The CDR3 loop spans 14 amino acids. V lost 6 bases and J 2 bases, leaving 10 bases between the germline ends. The CDR3 nucleotides are TGTGCCAGCAGGCGGAGGGGCAACACCGGGGAGCTGTTTTTT. Its translation: CASRRRGNTGELFF.

The gene calls are TRBV6-6 and TRBJ1-2; D is uncertain. V was pared by 0 bases and J by 4 bases, with 9 bases between. The CDR3 consists of 14 residues. CDR1 and CDR2 (germline): MNHNY, SVGAGI (reference sequence). Here the CDR3 reads CASSYSGQSYGYTF. Written as DNA, the CDR3 is TGTGCCAGCAGTTACTCGGGTCAGAGCTATGGCTACACCTTC.

Only one count was recorded for this clone. The rearrangement joins TRBV29-1 to TRBJ1-3; TRBD1 aligns across 7 bases. The CDR3 runs to 17 residues. The germline gives CDR1 SQVTM, CDR2 ANQGSEA. The trim removed 0 bases at V and 4 bases at J, leaving 12 bases unmatched. The CDR3 reads CSVEEVGTASWGNTIYF. The CDR3 DNA follows: TGCAGCGTTGAAGAAGTAGGGACAGCTTCGTGGGGAAACACCATATATTTT.

The gene calls are TRBV4-3 and TRBJ2-7; possibly TRBD1 or TRBD2 for D (5 bases each). CDR3 length: 15 residues. The ends were cut back, 4 bases at V and 0 bases at J, with 13 bases in the middle. CDR1 is LGHNA, CDR2 YSLEER, per germline. The chain's CDR3 is CASSRDGRFSYEQYF. Here the CDR3 DNA reads TGCGCCAGCAGCCGGGACGGACGGTTCTCCTACGAGCAGTACTTC.

The V and J genes are TRBV29-1 and TRBJ2-1, with D perhaps matching TRBD2 (6 bases). Trimming cost V 0 bases and J 8 bases, with 14 bases left between them. The CDR3 is made up of 14 amino acids. CDR1 and CDR2 (germline): SQVTM, ANQGSEA. CDR3 residues: CSVEEGGVSDEQFF. For the CDR3, the DNA is TGCAGCGTTGAAGAGGGGGGAGTATCCGATGAGCAGTTCTTC.

The chain joins TRBV11-2 to TRBJ2-5; D is perhaps TRBD2 (5 bases). The V end was cut by 1 base, the J end by 2 bases, with 11 bases between. This CDR3 contains 15 residues. Germline values: CDR1 SGHAT, CDR2 FQNNGV. CDR3: CASSLGSAVQETQYF. The DNA for the CDR3 is TGTGCCAGCAGCTTAGGTAGCGCGGTTCAAGAGACCCAGTACTTC.